This T cell receptor beta chain was sequenced for a study of T cells in Graves' hyperthyroidism and ophthalmopathy. Whole-study findings and limits: Blood shared most expanded thyroid clonotypes above 0.001.

This CDR3 is 14 amino acids long. CDR1 and CDR2 (germline): SEHNR, FQNEAQ (reference sequence). V lost 1 base and J lost 1, with 7 bases in between. Template material for amplifying TCR beta CDR3 regions consisted of RNA transcripts. The primer set for the first-round RT-PCR of the TCR CDR3 was HTBI. One entry per CDR3 protein, called by TCRdb with MiXCR from the multiplex PCR reads. The sample shows around 300,000 distinct CDR3 sequences, 25% to 30% of them seen only once. The table lists this clonotype with many counts. What it binds is unknown. The receptor's source is a man aged 40-49 years with Graves' hyperthyroidism that later progressed to Graves' ophthalmopathy. The specimen was blood. The genes are TRBV7-9 and TRBJ2-5; weak D call: TRBD1 (6 bases). The CDR3: CASSLEGGQETQYF. The CDR3 coding sequence is TGTGCCAGCAGCTTAGAAGGGGGCCAAGAGACCCAGTACTTC.